These 30 T cell receptor beta chains came from one sample sequenced in a study of blood T cells in healthy people across ages. Together with a sample-barcoded 5' primer, a J-beta primer mix was included in a second PCR lasting roughly 6 to 12 cycles. TCRdb recomputed calls from the 5' RACE reads with MiXCR, one row per CDR3 protein. The sample has about 1,400,000 distinct CDR3 sequences; around 59% are singletons. The material sequenced was blood. The receptors were gathered from a man younger than 35 in good health.

This clonotype was observed a handful of times. This chain links TRBV12-3 or TRBV12-4 with TRBJ2-7; 8 nucleotides agree with TRBD2. V dropped 5 bases and J dropped 7; count of bases not matched to a gene: 25. The CDR3 spans 19 residues. The CDR3 loop reads CASSPLWGGGTGYRQEQYF. The CDR3 nucleotides read TGTGCCAGCAGTCCCTTATGGGGCGGGGGGACGGGGTATCGGCAGGAGCAGTACTTC.

V and J are TRBV29-1 and TRBJ1-2, with a weak D call TRBD1 (5 bases). This CDR3 spans 13 amino acids. V shed 7 bases and J shed 7 bases, with 19 bases lying between them. Looked up from germline, CDR1 is SQVTM and CDR2 is ANQGSEA. Here the CDR3 reads CSALGTEVSGYTF. DNA for the CDR3: TGCAGCGCCCTTGGGACTGAGGTCTCTGGCTACACCTTC.

This chain joins TRBV6-1 and TRBJ1-5, with 9 nucleotides matching TRBD1. Germline CDR1 reads MNHNS; CDR2 reads SASEGT. This CDR3 has 17 amino acids. V was clipped by 6 bases and J by 0 bases; unmatched bases: 9. Written as DNA, the CDR3 is TGTGCCAGCAGCCGGACAGGGGCCGGGAATAGCAATCAGCCCCAGCATTTT. This codes for CASSRTGAGNSNQPQHF.

This clonotype was observed a single time. The chain is built from TRBV10-3 and TRBJ2-3; TRBD2 aligns across 12 bases. This CDR3 comprises 14 residues. Germline V gene data show CDR1 as ENHRY and CDR2 as SYGVKD. The ends lost 10 bases at V and 4 bases at J; junction bases unmatched: 6. The CDR3 sequence: CATGLAGVADTQYF. The DNA of the CDR3 is TGTGCCACGGGACTAGCGGGCGTCGCAGATACGCAGTATTTT.

This clonotype was counted only a few times. The rearrangement links TRBV10-3 to TRBJ2-7, with D perhaps TRBD2 (6 bases). The CDR3 is 16 residues long. V lost 2 bases, J lost 6 bases, and 20 bases lay in between. Germline assignment: CDR1 ENHRY and CDR2 SYGVKD. This CDR3 is CAISETAGTGPSEQYF. CDR3 DNA: TGTGCCATCAGTGAGACGGCGGGAACCGGGCCTTCCGAGCAGTACTTC.

The V call is TRBV7-6, the J call TRBJ2-7; 7 bases map to TRBD1. V trimming: 1 base; J trimming: 3 bases; junction bases outside the gene matches: 6. The CDR3 has 15 amino acids. CDR1 is SGHVS, CDR2 FNYEAQ, per germline. CDR3 loop: CASSLDRDRFYEQYF. The CDR3 DNA reads TGTGCCAGCAGCTTAGACCGGGACAGATTCTACGAGCAGTACTTC.

This chain connects TRBV18 to TRBJ2-3; tentative D call: TRBD2 (5 bases). Germline V lookup: CDR1 KGHSH, CDR2 LQKENI. The CDR3 contains 17 residues. Trimming took 0 bases from V and 10 from J, leaving 23 bases between them. CDR3 sequence reads: CASSPPGALQADWAQYF. In DNA, the CDR3 is TGTGCCAGCTCACCACCGGGAGCCCTCCAAGCAGATTGGGCGCAGTATTTT.

The rearrangement uses TRBV7-2 and TRBJ2-5; 8 nucleotides align to TRBD2. The germline CDR1 and CDR2 sequences are SGHTA and FQGNSA. Germline trimming cut 7 bases from V and 4 bases from J; bases unmatched to any gene: 5. The CDR3 runs 13 residues. The CDR3 nucleotides are TGTGCCAGCACCGCAGCGGGAGTAGAGACCCAGTACTTC. This codes for CASTAAGVETQYF.

This chain uses TRBV20-1 with TRBJ2-3, with 7 bases lining up with TRBD2. Trimming took 5 bases from V and 5 from J; bases not matched to a gene: 13. Per the germline V gene, CDR1 is DFQATT and CDR2 is SNEGSKA (reference sequence). The CDR3 has 15 amino acids. The CDR3 loop is CSAPPSSGRGDTQYF. CDR3 nucleotide sequence: TGCAGTGCTCCTCCTAGTTCGGGGAGGGGAGATACGCAGTATTTT.

This clonotype appeared a few times. The V call is TRBV20-1, the J call TRBJ2-7; 8 bases are shared with TRBD1. This CDR3 region has 13 residues. V lost 5 bases and J lost 2; bases outside the gene matches: 5. The germline V gene encodes CDR1 DFQATT and CDR2 SNEGSKA (reference sequence). The CDR3 loop is CSAWDRTTYEQYF. The CDR3 coding sequence is TGCAGTGCTTGGGACAGGACAACCTACGAGCAGTACTTC.

This clonotype was picked up a small number of times. This chain connects TRBV28 to TRBJ2-7; possibly TRBD1 for D (5 bases). Trimming took 7 bases from V and 2 from J, leaving 12 bases between them. CDR1 and CDR2 from the germline V gene are MDHEN and SYDVKM. The CDR3 runs 13 residues. This CDR3 reads CASTGALPYEQYF. The CDR3 bases are TGTGCCAGCACTGGGGCCCTACCCTACGAGCAGTACTTC.

The rearrangement joins TRBV12-3 or TRBV12-4 to TRBJ2-5; D not resolved. The CDR3 is made up of 12 amino acids. Trimming took off 4 bases at V and 5 bases at J, with 8 bases between the two ends. DNA for the CDR3: TGTGCCAGCAGTTCCTATAAGGAGACCCAGTACTTC. Its protein product is CASSSYKETQYF.

This sequence joins TRBV25-1 and TRBJ1-6, with 9 bases lining up with TRBD1. CDR1 and CDR2 from the germline V gene are MGHDK and SYGVNS. J gave up 7 bases and V 10 bases, and 11 bases lay outside the gene matches. The CDR3 sequence is 15 residues long. The CDR3 DNA is TGTGCCACATCCCCCGGGACAGGGACGAATTCACCCCTCCACTTT. Amino acids: CATSPGTGTNSPLHF.

The rearrangement uses TRBV25-1 and TRBJ1-2; D is unresolved. The CDR3 extends over 15 amino acids. Germline V gives CDR1 MGHDK, CDR2 SYGVNS. Trimming stripped 1 base from V and 7 bases from J, with 16 bases between. In nucleotides, the CDR3 is TGTGCCAGCAGTGAATTTACAGCGACCTTAGGTGGCTACACCTTC. It encodes CASSEFTATLGGYTF.

In this sample, this clonotype turned up a few times. The V call is TRBV3-1, the J call TRBJ2-7; tentatively, D is TRBD1 (5 bases). CDR3 length: 15 amino acids. Trimming pared 0 bases from V and 2 bases from J, leaving 11 bases between. CDR1 LGHDT and CDR2 YNNKEL come from the germline V gene (reference sequence). In nucleotides, the CDR3 is TGTGCCAGCAGCCAAGACCCCCCGACAGCCTACGAGCAGTACTTC. Protein product: CASSQDPPTAYEQYF.

This clonotype was observed a few times. The chain carries TRBV29-1 and TRBJ2-1; no clear D gene. Deletions cut 2 bases from V and 6 bases from J, with 8 bases between. The CDR3 runs 12 residues. Germline values: CDR1 SQVTM, CDR2 ANQGSEA. The DNA of the CDR3 is TGCAGCGTTGAATCCGGGCTCAATGAGCAGTTCTTC. This gives the protein CSVESGLNEQFF.

This sequence joins TRBV10-3 and TRBJ2-5, with 8 bases fitting TRBD2. In germline, CDR1 is ENHRY, CDR2 SYGVKD. This CDR3 spans 15 amino acids. J lost 5 bases, V lost 0 bases, and 5 bases had no gene match. The CDR3: CAISESGLVGETQYF. The CDR3 DNA reads as TGTGCCATCAGTGAGTCGGGACTAGTTGGGGAGACCCAGTACTTC.

This clonotype was recorded a few times. This chain links TRBV5-1 with TRBJ2-7, with D perhaps matching TRBD2 (5 bases). The J call may be wrong; the DNA end is better matched by TRBJ2-1. Per germline, CDR1 SGHRS and CDR2 YFSETQ. There are 13 residues in the CDR3. CDR3 DNA sequence: TGCGCCAGCAGCCCTAGCCCCGACAATGAGCAGTTCTTC. It specifies CASSPSPDNEQFF.

In nucleotides, the CDR3 is TGTGCCACCAGTGGGGCAGGCTATGGCTACACCTTC. It translates to CATSGAGYGYTF. The chain has TRBV24-1 and TRBJ1-2, with D unclear. The V end lost 5 bases, the J end lost 4 bases, and 7 bases lay between the germline ends. Germline V gives CDR1 KGHDR, CDR2 SFDVKD. The CDR3 covers 12 residues.

The chain carries TRBV20-1 and TRBJ2-7, with 10 bases lining up with TRBD2. This CDR3 has 15 amino acids. Losses at the gene ends were 6 bases for V and 4 bases for J; bases not matched to a gene: 12. In germline, CDR1 is DFQATT, CDR2 SNEGSKA (reference sequence). CDR3 sequence: CSALAGDPRTYEQYF. The CDR3 DNA is TGCAGTGCCCTAGCGGGAGACCCTCGTACTTACGAGCAGTACTTC.

As to this clonotype: Germline and junction disagree at one end, which may indicate a read error. For the CDR3, the DNA is TGCAGTGCTAGAGATATCACCGCAGGGAGCACATATACGCAGTATTTT. Protein sequence: CSARDITAGSTYTQYF. This chain joins TRBV20-1 and TRBJ2-3, with D perhaps TRBD1 or TRBD2 (5 bases each). Germline CDR1 is DFQATT and CDR2 is SNEGSKA (reference sequence). The CDR3 consists of 16 residues.

This clonotype was found a few times. This chain uses TRBV5-4 with TRBJ2-7; TRBD2 agrees at 7 bases. V lost 0 bases, J lost 5 bases, and 2 bases stayed unmatched. In germline, CDR1 is SGHNT, CDR2 YYREEE (reference sequence). There are 13 residues in the CDR3. As DNA, the CDR3 is TGTGCCAGCAGCTTGGTAGCGGGCCACGAGCAGTACTTC. This encodes CASSLVAGHEQYF.

V usage is TRBV5-1 and J usage is TRBJ2-3; TRBD2 is a possible D gene (5 bases). V gave up 4 bases and J gave up 14 bases, with 23 bases separating them. Germline CDR1 SGHRS, CDR2 YFSETQ. The CDR3 length is 14 residues. Here the CDR3 DNA reads TGCGCCAGCAGCGACGTTGAGGGTTACCCGACATTGTATTTT. This codes for CASSDVEGYPTLYF.

This clonotype was observed a few times. The V gene is TRBV6-5, the J gene TRBJ1-1; D call uncertain. This CDR3 contains 12 residues. The germline gives CDR1 MNHEY, CDR2 SVGAGI. V lost 6 bases to trimming and J lost 8 bases, with 13 bases between them. CDR3 bases: TGTGCCAGCAGCGGACTGAACGACGAAGCTTTCTTT. Residues: CASSGLNDEAFF.

This clonotype was detected many times. The V call is TRBV29-1, the J call TRBJ2-1; D uncertain. CDR1 is SQVTM, CDR2 ANQGSEA, per germline. Trimming stripped 3 bases from V and 8 bases from J, with 2 bases between. The CDR3 is 9 residues long. CDR3 protein: CSVEDEQFF. DNA for the CDR3: TGCAGCGTTGAGGATGAGCAGTTCTTC.

The rearrangement links TRBV6-2 or TRBV6-3 to TRBJ2-7; 9 bases align to TRBD2. TRBJ2-4 explains the end of the DNA better; the J call may be wrong. The CDR3 is 15 residues long. CDR1 is MNHEY, CDR2 SVGEGT, per germline. In DNA, the CDR3 is TGTGCCAGCAGTCCCCAGGGGGGACTAGCAAACATTCAGTACTTC. Translation: CASSPQGGLANIQYF.

The chain is built from TRBV10-3 and TRBJ2-3, with 9 bases aligning to TRBD1. The trim removed 7 bases at V and 1 base at J, leaving 6 bases unmatched. Germline-derived CDR1 and CDR2 are ENHRY and SYGVKD. The CDR3 consists of 15 residues. The CDR3 sequence: CAINNGDRGTDTQYF. The CDR3 coding sequence is TGTGCCATCAACAACGGGGACAGGGGCACAGATACGCAGTATTTT.

The rearrangement joins TRBV11-2 to TRBJ1-4, with D perhaps matching TRBD1 (6 bases). V shed 3 bases and J shed 8 bases, with 13 bases lying between them. The CDR3 sequence is 14 residues long. Germline lookup yields CDR1 SGHAT and CDR2 FQNNGV. CDR3 amino acids: CASSFTGRGEKLFF. The CDR3 coding sequence is TGTGCCAGCAGCTTTACTGGAAGGGGGGAAAAACTGTTTTTT.

Notes on this clonotype: A junction boundary mismatches the germline segment, possibly from a read error. V gene TRBV3-1 combines with J gene TRBJ2-7, with D unclear. This CDR3 is 14 amino acids long. Germline V gene sequence: CDR1 LGHDT, CDR2 YNNKEL (reference sequence). The CDR3 spells CTSSQNLNSYEQYF. CDR3 nucleotides: TGTACCAGCAGCCAAAACTTGAATTCCTACGAGCAGTACTTC.

The gene calls are TRBV4-2 and TRBJ1-5; no clear D. Trimming shortened V by 0 bases and J by 7 bases, and 13 bases separated the two germline ends. CDR3 length: 15 amino acids. Germline CDR1 reads LGHNA; CDR2 reads YNFKEQ. CDR3 DNA sequence: TGTGCCAGCAGCCAAGATGTACTTGCGAGACAGCCCCAGCATTTT. This sequence encodes CASSQDVLARQPQHF.